Listed below are T cell receptor beta chains from one sample, sequenced in a study of neurological immune-mediated disorders. One entry per CDR3 protein results from TCRdb running MiXCR on the 5' RACE reads. The data contain 45,000 to 70,000 distinct CDR3 sequences, approximately 4.1% of them singletons. The specimen sequenced was PBMCs. The source is a man aged 50-59 years with multiple sclerosis. The CDR3 runs from the conserved cysteine through the conserved F or W.

v_gene: TRBV5-1; j_gene: TRBJ2-5; CDR3aa: CASSEGRGFQETQYF
v_gene: TRBV4-2; j_gene: TRBJ2-1; CDR3aa: CASSQGSFGRSYNEQFF
v_gene: TRBV19; j_gene: TRBJ2-5; CDR3aa: CASSIGYSGSEETQYF
v_gene: TRBV3-1; j_gene: TRBJ1-4; CDR3aa: CASSQGRHPRDEKLFF
v_gene: TRBV6-6; j_gene: TRBJ2-2; CDR3aa: CASSPGQITGELFF
v_gene: TRBV5-5; j_gene: TRBJ2-6; CDR3aa: CASSLFGGALSGANVLTF
v_gene: TRBV21-1; j_gene: TRBJ1-6; CDR3aa: CASSRGVGSPLNF
v_gene: TRBV5-1; j_gene: TRBJ2-7; CDR3aa: CASSLTGIYEQYF
v_gene: TRBV5-1; j_gene: TRBJ2-1; CDR3aa: CASGYTPGGGVYNEQFF
v_gene: TRBV20-1; j_gene: TRBJ2-7; CDR3aa: CSARDGFYEQYF
v_gene: TRBV28; j_gene: TRBJ1-4; CDR3aa: CASEEEGGEEKLFF
v_gene: TRBV7-3; j_gene: TRBJ2-3; CDR3aa: CASSLTSGRTDTQYF
v_gene: TRBV20-1; j_gene: TRBJ2-3; CDR3aa: CSARAGGNTDTQYF
v_gene: TRBV18; j_gene: TRBJ1-2; CDR3aa: CASSPRAQRAYGYTF
v_gene: TRBV29-1; j_gene: TRBJ2-7; CDR3aa: CSAEDRDYEQYF
v_gene: TRBV10-3; j_gene: TRBJ1-6; CDR3aa: CAIRLDLGSPLNF
v_gene: TRBV9; j_gene: TRBJ2-7; CDR3aa: CASSPEIYEQYF
v_gene: TRBV3-1; j_gene: TRBJ2-3; CDR3aa: CASSQVVGEDTQYF
v_gene: TRBV6-6; j_gene: TRBJ2-3; CDR3aa: CASSYSIDGTSPPPGDTQYF
v_gene: TRBV21-1; j_gene: TRBJ2-1; CDR3aa: CASSKGTSAPGNEQFF
v_gene: TRBV7-2; j_gene: TRBJ2-1; CDR3aa: CASSLAGTYNEQFF
v_gene: TRBV28; j_gene: TRBJ1-5; CDR3aa: CASSGWEGAGQPQHF
v_gene: TRBV29-1; j_gene: TRBJ2-2; CDR3aa: CSVGSGSWTGELFF
v_gene: TRBV21-1; j_gene: TRBJ2-7; CDR3aa: CASSKGQIYEQYF
v_gene: TRBV5-1; j_gene: TRBJ1-2; CDR3aa: CASSPEGLTNYGYTF
v_gene: TRBV20-1; j_gene: TRBJ2-1; CDR3aa: CSARWEAYEQFF
v_gene: TRBV7-3; j_gene: TRBJ2-3; CDR3aa: CASSSGPRTDTQYF
v_gene: TRBV5-6; j_gene: TRBJ2-5; CDR3aa: CASSLMGLGQNIKYF
v_gene: TRBV27; j_gene: TRBJ2-5; CDR3aa: CASSTRDSPQETQYF
v_gene: TRBV5-1; j_gene: TRBJ1-6; CDR3aa: CASSPGTGPNSPLHF
v_gene: TRBV28; j_gene: TRBJ2-3; CDR3aa: CASSSPTSGDKGTQYF
v_gene: TRBV9; j_gene: TRBJ1-2; CDR3aa: CASSVWVGDYGYTF
v_gene: TRBV7-6; j_gene: TRBJ2-2; CDR3aa: CASSLAKPNTGELFF
v_gene: TRBV7-2; j_gene: TRBJ1-1; CDR3aa: CASRDFFTEAFF
v_gene: TRBV27; j_gene: TRBJ2-1; CDR3aa: CASSPLGTPYNEQFF
v_gene: TRBV6-4; j_gene: TRBJ1-5; CDR3aa: CASSDLQHF
v_gene: TRBV5-1; j_gene: TRBJ1-2; CDR3aa: CASSYRDNYGYTF
v_gene: TRBV5-1; j_gene: TRBJ2-3; CDR3aa: CASRLNTDTQYF
v_gene: TRBV29-1; j_gene: TRBJ1-6; CDR3aa: CSVAERRNSPLHF
v_gene: TRBV9; j_gene: TRBJ2-3; CDR3aa: CASSVAGVATDTQYF
v_gene: TRBV28; j_gene: TRBJ2-7; CDR3aa: CASTHTGFGSYEQYF
v_gene: TRBV12-3/TRBV12-4; j_gene: TRBJ1-1; CDR3aa: CASTSLEQGWTEAFF